This TCR beta chain was identified in a study of blood T cell repertoires in COVID-19. Across the study: There were acute and convalescent COVID-19 samples, and they came from the United States, Italy and Spain.

CDR3 size: 15 residues. Data came from immunoSEQ multiplex PCR; TCRdb stores just in-frame clones and leaves some out. This table holds about 240,000 clones, nearly 90% found once. The gene calls are TRBV1 and TRBJ2-1; no check of the table's D call, TRBD1, against the DNA was made. TRBV1 is described as a pseudogene. Material: peripheral blood. This clonotype was sampled from a woman aged 30 to 39 with acute or convalescent COVID-19. CDR3 in amino acids: CTSRPTRGNGNEQFF. CDR3 DNA sequence: TGCACCAGCCGACCTACTAGGGGGAATGGCAATGAGCAGTTCTTC.